These 26 T cell receptor gamma chains were sequenced from one sample in a study of gamma delta lymphoproliferative disorders and STAT genes listed by TCRdb under 2018. For TCR sequencing, genomic DNA was taken from peripheral blood mononuclear cells isolated from both patients and controls. Library method: multiplex PCR. The listed sequencing device is Illumina MiSeq. TCRdb called clones afresh from the public reads with CATT; identical DNA rows were later merged. The sample yields approximately 800 gamma-chain clones; 9% to 15% were counted once. 25% of the sample goes to the ten largest clones. The sample taken for sequencing was blood. The source is a human donor in good health.

The chain joins TRGV11 to TRGJP2. Germline matching of the DNA provided the J gene here, since TCRdb leaves it blank. TRGV11 is an open reading frame, and its role is uncertain. J was trimmed by 3 bases and V by 1 base; bases with no gene match: 5. The CDR3 is 16 amino acids. CDR3 residues: CACWIRQMGSDWIKTF. DNA for the CDR3: TGTGCCTGCTGGATTAGGCAAATGGGTAGTGATTGGATCAAGACGTTT.

In its sample, this clone was seen a few times. V and J are TRGV8 and TRGJP2. No J gene was available from TCRdb, and it was assigned here by a germline match of the DNA. With V trimmed by 5 bases and J by 3 bases, 0 bases remained unmatched. From germline, CDR1 is VENAVY and CDR2 YDSYNSRV. The CDR3 contains 12 residues. This chain's CDR3 is CATWGSDWIKTF. The CDR3 coding sequence is TGTGCCACCTGGGGTAGTGATTGGATCAAGACGTTT.

By sample fraction, this clone is large. The V call is TRGV4, the J call TRGJ1 or TRGJ2. The J gene was missing in TCRdb and was found by matching the end of the DNA to germline. The CDR3 contains 13 residues. Trimming at V came to 4 bases and at J to 2 bases, leaving 5 bases not matched to a gene. Germline CDR1 reads EGSTGY; CDR2 reads YDSYTSSV. The CDR3 nucleotides are TGTGCCACCTGGGACGCACATTATTATAAGAAACTCTTT. It is translated as CATWDAHYYKKLF.

This clone is classed as medium-sized. The rearrangement joins TRGV11 to TRGJ1 or TRGJ2. TCRdb is silent on the J gene; assignment here came from matching the DNA to germline. TRGV11 qualifies as an ORF whose function is uncertain. Trimming at V came to 0 bases and at J to 0 bases, leaving 17 bases not matched to a gene. This CDR3 comprises 20 residues. The CDR3 DNA sequence: TGTGCCTGCTGGATTAGGCACCGCGGGGTCGAACCCCAGAATTATTATAAGAAACTCTTT. Encoded protein: CACWIRHRGVEPQNYYKKLF.

In this sample, this clone is large (0.1 to 1%). The CDR3 spells CATWDGLNLHYKKLF. In DNA, the CDR3 is TGTGCCACCTGGGACGGGCTGAACTTGCATTATAAGAAACTCTTT. V is TRGV2 and J is TRGJ1 or TRGJ2. Here the J gene was assigned by germline matching of the DNA, as TCRdb has none. Trimming at V came to 0 bases and at J to 5 bases, leaving 10 bases not matched to a gene. CDR1 is EGSNGY and CDR2 is YDSYNSKV in the germline V gene. This CDR3 has 15 amino acids.

This clone ranks as large. CDR3 nucleotides: TGTGCTGCGTGGGAATATAAGAAACTCTTT. Its translation: CAAWEYKKLF. The chain employs TRGV10 and TRGJ1 or TRGJ2. TCRdb carries no J gene annotation; the J gene was assigned here by matching the DNA with germline. TRGV10 qualifies as an ORF whose function is uncertain. The CDR3 runs to 10 residues. V dropped 8 bases and J dropped 7; count of bases not matched to a gene: 3.

By proportion, this clone is large (0.1 to 1%). The chain joins TRGV9 to TRGJP. Since TCRdb gives no J gene, matching the DNA to germline was used here to assign it. Germline V CDR1 and CDR2: GITISATS, ISYDGTV (reference sequence). The CDR3 covers 16 residues. The V gene end was trimmed by 0 bases and the J gene end by 6 bases; junction bases not matched to a gene: 2. CDR3 bases: TGTGCCTTGTGGGAGGTGTCAGAGTTGGGCAAAAAAATCAAGGTATTT. Translation: CALWEVSELGKKIKVF.

A few counts support this clone. This chain links TRGV8 with TRGJ1 or TRGJ2. TCRdb supplies no J gene; here it was assigned by aligning the nucleotide sequence to germline. With 6 bases clipped from V and 11 bases from J, the junction kept 4 bases outside the gene matches. CDR1 is VENAVY, CDR2 YDSYNSRV, per germline. This CDR3 comprises 9 residues. The CDR3 region is CATWLQKLF. Written as DNA, the CDR3 is TGTGCCACCTGGTTGCAGAAACTCTTT.

In this sample, this clone is medium-sized (0.01 to 0.1%). This chain links TRGV9 with TRGJ1 or TRGJ2. The J gene was not available in TCRdb and was assigned here by matching the DNA to germline segments. With 0 bases clipped from V and 3 bases from J, the junction kept 8 bases outside the gene matches. Germline V gene lookup returns CDR1 GITISATS and CDR2 ISYDGTV (reference sequence). The CDR3 contains 15 residues. The CDR3 loop reads CALWEVKGVYYKKLF. CDR3 sequence (DNA): TGTGCCTTGTGGGAGGTGAAGGGGGTTTATTATAAGAAACTCTTT.

This clone rates as medium-sized. J is TRGJ1 or TRGJ2 and V is TRGV9. No J gene was available from TCRdb, and it was assigned here by a germline match of the DNA. The germline V gene encodes CDR1 GITISATS and CDR2 ISYDGTV (reference sequence). V gave up 5 bases and J gave up 3 bases; unmatched junction bases: 1. The CDR3 is 11 amino acids. The CDR3 reads CALWVYYKKLF. The CDR3 bases are TGTGCCTTGTGGGTTTATTATAAGAAACTCTTT.

By share, this clone ranks as large (0.1 to 1%). The DNA of the CDR3 is TGTGCCACCTGGGACGTGCGGAACGTAAGTAGTGATTGGATCAAGACGTTT. Translating it yields CATWDVRNVSSDWIKTF. The rearrangement joins TRGV2 to TRGJP2. No J segment appears in TCRdb, so it was assigned here by matching the sequence to germline. Per the germline V gene, CDR1 is EGSNGY and CDR2 is YDSYNSKV. Trimming removed 2 bases from V and 2 bases from J; junction bases left unmatched: 11. This CDR3 region has 17 residues.

This clone turned up a few times. The chain has TRGV9 and TRGJ1 or TRGJ2. TCRdb supplies no J gene; here it was assigned by aligning the nucleotide sequence to germline. The CDR3 loop spans 14 amino acids. Germline loops: CDR1 GITISATS, CDR2 ISYDGTV (reference sequence). With V trimmed by 4 bases and J by 0 bases, 6 bases remained unmatched. This chain's CDR3 is CALWDSTNYYKKLF. The CDR3 nucleotides are TGTGCCTTGTGGGATTCCACGAATTATTATAAGAAACTCTTT.

As concerns this clone: The DNA is omitted, as the CDR3 cannot be located on it reliably, and the CDR3 follows TCRdb's listing. The J gene was not called, though the V gene is TRGV8. Germline V gives CDR1 VENAVY, CDR2 YDSYNSRV. The CDR3 is 21 amino acids in total, end residues counted. The CDR3 region is CATWDREVVIIRNSLAVEQHF.

This clone ranks as medium-sized (0.01 to 0.1%). The CDR3 DNA reads TGTGCCACCTGGGACAGGCGTTCCGTAGAGAAACTCTTT. It encodes CATWDRRSVEKLF. The chain combines TRGV5 with TRGJ1 or TRGJ2. Assignment of the J gene here rests on matching the DNA to germline, because TCRdb gives none. CDR3 length: 13 amino acids. Germline loops: CDR1 VINAFY, CDR2 YDVSNSKD. The V gene end was trimmed by 0 bases and the J gene end by 11 bases; junction bases not matched to a gene: 10.

This clone qualifies as medium-sized. This rearrangement joins TRGV8 to TRGJ1 or TRGJ2. Here the J gene came from matching the DNA to germline, since TCRdb omits it. The CDR3 extends over 13 amino acids. Germline V CDR1 and CDR2: VENAVY, YDSYNSRV. With V trimmed by 5 bases and J by 2 bases, 6 bases remained unmatched. The CDR3 bases are TGTGCCACCTGGGTCGCTCATTATTATAAGAAACTCTTT. It codes for CATWVAHYYKKLF.

A note on this clone: The DNA is omitted, as the CDR3 cannot be located on it reliably, and the CDR3 follows TCRdb's listing. At the DNA level, this CDR3 is encoded by other sequences in the same sample as well. The chain's CDR3 is CACWIRHLIIRNSLAVEQHF. TRGV11 is the V gene, and the J gene was not called. TRGV11 is an open reading frame whose function is uncertain. The CDR3 is 20 residues long, counting both termini.

This clone is judged medium-sized. This chain uses TRGV8 with TRGJ1 or TRGJ2. Assignment of the J gene here rests on matching the DNA to germline, because TCRdb gives none. Germline V CDR1 and CDR2: VENAVY, YDSYNSRV. This CDR3 region has 14 residues. The trim removed 1 base at V and 1 base at J, leaving 4 bases unmatched. The DNA of the CDR3 is TGTGCCACCTGGGATAGCGCCAATTATTATAAGAAACTCTTT. Protein product: CATWDSANYYKKLF.

This clone is medium-sized by share. Other DNA sequences from this sample encode an identical CDR3 as well. The V and J genes are TRGV8 and TRGJ1 or TRGJ2. The J gene was missing in TCRdb and was found by matching the end of the DNA to germline. Per the germline V gene, CDR1 is VENAVY and CDR2 is YDSYNSRV. The CDR3 runs 13 residues. V was pared by 3 bases and J by 1 base, with 3 bases of the junction left unmatched. The CDR3 nucleotides are TGTGCCACCTGGGATCCTAATTATTATAAGAAACTCTTT. This codes for CATWDPNYYKKLF.

This clone has just a few counts. The chain joins TRGV10 to TRGJ1 or TRGJ2. Germline matching of the DNA provided the J gene here, since TCRdb leaves it blank. TRGV10 is noted as an ORF with a role that remains uncertain. With 12 bases clipped from V and 7 bases from J, the junction kept 4 bases outside the gene matches. The CDR3 runs to 9 residues. CDR3 DNA: TGTGCTGCAACCTATAAGAAACTCTTT. Translated, it gives CAATYKKLF.

This clone rates as large. The CDR3 here is CAACPSWFKIF. CDR3 in DNA: TGTGCTGCGTGCCCCAGTTGGTTCAAGATATTT. The chain combines TRGV10 with TRGJP1. The J gene was missing in TCRdb and was found by matching the end of the DNA to germline. TRGV10 is an ORF, with its function uncertain. V was pared by 9 bases and J by 9 bases, with 5 bases of the junction left unmatched. CDR3 length: 11 residues.

This clone is categorized as large. This chain links TRGV10 with TRGJ1 or TRGJ2. Since TCRdb gives no J gene, matching the DNA to germline was used here to assign it. TRGV10 falls under the ORF class, with uncertain function. The ends lost 8 bases at V and 7 bases at J; junction bases unmatched: 3. The CDR3 sequence is 10 residues long. CDR3 residues: CAAWNYKKLF. DNA of the CDR3: TGTGCTGCGTGGAACTATAAGAAACTCTTT.

This clone is termed hyperexpanded. One end of the junction is discordant with germline, which a read error may explain. The chain carries TRGV10 and TRGJP1. TCRdb gives no J gene; it was assigned here by matching the DNA to germline. TRGV10 belongs to the ORF category, with a function that is uncertain. The CDR3 length is 10 residues. CDR3 nucleotides: TGCGCGTGGTATAGTTGGTTCAAGATATTT. As protein: CAWYSWFKIF.

In the case of this clone: TCRdb assigns this DNA the protein of a much larger clone, which departs from its translation at residue 4; this likely reflects a read error, and the protein shown comes from translating the DNA. V and J are TRGV4 and TRGJ1 or TRGJ2. TCRdb does not report a J gene; here it was assigned by matching the DNA to germline references. The J segment lost 12 bases and the V segment lost 9 bases, leaving 11 bases of the junction unmatched. The CDR3 runs to 10 residues. The germline CDR1 and CDR2 sequences are EGSTGY and YDSYTSSV. The CDR3 DNA reads as TGTGCCACCCGGAGTCAGGGGAAACTCTTT. It specifies CATRSQGKLF.

This clone is labeled as medium-sized. In DNA, the CDR3 is TGTGCCACCTGGGACGGGCTTGAGGAGTATAAGAAACTCTTT. Its translation: CATWDGLEEYKKLF. The chain has TRGV2 and TRGJ1 or TRGJ2. The J gene is not listed in TCRdb, so it was assigned here from a DNA match to germline. The length of the CDR3 is 14 residues. The V gene's germline CDR1 is EGSNGY and CDR2 YDSYNSKV. The junction had 9 bases not matched to a gene; V was cut back by 0 bases and J by 7 bases.

By proportion, this clone is medium-sized. This chain uses TRGV9 with TRGJP. TCRdb is silent on the J gene; assignment here came from matching the DNA to germline. There are 17 residues in the CDR3. Germline assignment: CDR1 GITISATS and CDR2 ISYDGTV (reference sequence). Unmatched junction bases numbered 6, after V lost 0 bases and J lost 7 bases. The CDR3 reads CALWEVTPELGKKIKVF. The DNA of the CDR3 is TGTGCCTTGTGGGAGGTGACGCCCGAGTTGGGCAAAAAAATCAAGGTATTT.

By share, this clone ranks as large. Germline is not matched at one junction end, which may reflect a read error. The CDR3 region has the DNA TGTGCCACCTGGGTCCTCGCTCAGTATCTCCTGAATTGTTATAAGAAACTCTTT. Translating gives CATWVLAQYLLNCYKKLF. This chain joins TRGV4 and TRGJ1 or TRGJ2. The J gene is not listed in TCRdb, so it was assigned here from a DNA match to germline. Looked up from germline, CDR1 is EGSTGY and CDR2 is YDSYTSSV. The length of the CDR3 is 18 residues.